A selection of T cell receptor beta chains follows, all from one sample in a study of blood T cell repertoires in COVID-19. The method was immunoSEQ multiplex PCR; TCRdb's version includes in-frame clones alone and lacks a portion of them. This table has roughly 200,000 clones, more than 85% appearing once. Sequenced: peripheral blood. All receptors come from a woman aged 30 to 39 with active or convalescent COVID-19. Both conserved end residues are part of each CDR3. The D gene is left open where the match is weak. Size is omitted from some rows. Given values are once, few, many or a class for expanded clones.

TRBJ2-7,TRBD1,-,TRBV5-1,TGCGCCAGCAGCCCAGCGACAGGGGTTACCTACGAGCAGTACTTC,CASSPATGVTYEQYF
TRBJ2-5,-,-,TRBV9,TGTGCCAGCAGCGCGTCGGGGACTGAAGAGACCCAGTACTTC,CASSASGTEETQYF
TRBJ2-7,-,few,TRBV10-3,TGTGCCATCAGTGAGGACAGGAGCAACGACGAGCAGTACTTC,CAISEDRSNDEQYF
TRBJ1-1,-,-,TRBV19,TGTGCCAGTATTCGTCTCTCTGAAGCTTTCTTT,CASIRLSEAFF
TRBJ2-7,-,-,TRBV24-1,TGTGCCACCAGTGATCCACTCGGGGGCTCCTACGAGCAGTACTTC,CATSDPLGGSYEQYF
TRBJ2-5,-,-,TRBV13,TGTGCCAGCAGCGGGGGCTGGAACCAAGAGACCCAGTACTTC,CASSGGWNQETQYF
TRBJ2-2,TRBD2,-,TRBV5-5,TGTGCCAGCAGCGTGGGACTAGCGGGAGTAAACACCGGGGAGCTGTTTTTT,CASSVGLAGVNTGELFF
TRBJ1-6,TRBD1,-,TRBV30,TGTGCCTGGAGTTCCGGGACAGCAGATTCACCCCTCCACTTT,CAWSSGTADSPLHF
TRBJ2-7,-,-,TRBV5-5,TGTGCCAGCAGCTCCCGACAGGACTCCTACGAGCAGTACTTC,CASSSRQDSYEQYF
TRBJ1-4,TRBD1,-,TRBV6-1,TGTGCCGGCCGGGACAGGGCAGTTGAAAAACTGTTTTTT,CAGRDRAVEKLFF
TRBJ1-1,-,-,TRBV30,TGTGCCTGGAGTGTAGTTGGGGGCACCGAAGCTTTCTTT,CAWSVVGGTEAFF
TRBJ2-7,TRBD2,once,TRBV6-6,TGTGCCAGCAGTTACGCGGGCGGGGGGGCGTACGAGCAGTACTTC,CASSYAGGGAYEQYF
TRBJ2-2,-,-,TRBV21-1,TGTGCCAGCAGCACCAAGAACAGGGAACCCTACGCGAACACCGGGGAGCTGTTTTTT,CASSTKNREPYANTGELFF
TRBJ2-5,TRBD2,-,TRBV7-9,TGTGCCAGCAGCTTAGGGTCGGGAGGGGAGACCCAGTACTTC,CASSLGSGGETQYF
TRBJ1-2,TRBD1,few,TRBV6-5,TGTGCCAGCAGTTCGACAGGGAGGATGGACTATGGCTACACCTTC,CASSSTGRMDYGYTF
TRBJ1-3,TRBD1,few,TRBV7-2,TGTGCCAGCAGCAGTCGGACAGGGGTAGACACCATATATTTT,CASSSRTGVDTIYF
TRBJ2-7,TRBD1,-,TRBV28,TGTGCCAGCAGTTTAGGGACAGGGGGCTACGAGCAGTACTTC,CASSLGTGGYEQYF
TRBJ2-1,-,-,TRBV6-4,TGTGCCAGCAGTGAGGACAGCTCCTACAATGAGCAGTTCTTC,CASSEDSSYNEQFF
TRBJ1-5,TRBD1,-,TRBV3-1/TRBV3-2,TGTGCCAGCAGCCAACGACAGGGCCAGCCCCAGCATTTT,CASSQRQGQPQHF
TRBJ2-5,-,-,TRBV27,TGTGCCAGCAGTCTGGACTTACAAGAGACCCAGTACTTC,CASSLDLQETQYF
TRBJ1-4,-,-,TRBV5-6,TGTGCCAGCAGCTTGGCCACAGGGTCGACTAATGAAAAACTGTTTTTT,CASSLATGSTNEKLFF
TRBJ1-5,-,once,TRBV6-5,TGTGCCAGCAGAGTAGACACGAAGAATCAGCCCCAGCATTTT,CASRVDTKNQPQHF
TRBJ2-1,TRBD2,-,TRBV2,TGTGCCAGCAGTGAAGTTGGCGGGAGGCCCTACAATGAGCAGTTCTTC,CASSEVGGRPYNEQFF
TRBJ2-1,-,-,TRBV3-1/TRBV3-2,TGTGCCAGCAGCCTAGTAAATGAGCAGTTCTTC,CASSLVNEQFF
TRBJ1-1,-,-,TRBV4-1,TGCGCCAGCAGCAAGAACAGGGAATCGGGAGGCACTGAAGCTTTCTTT,CASSKNRESGGTEAFF
TRBJ1-1,-,-,TRBV12-3/TRBV12-4,TGTGCCAGCAGTTTACGGGCCGGGGGTACAGCTTTCTTT,CASSLRAGGTAFF
TRBJ1-1,-,-,TRBV2,TGTGCCAGCAATATGGAGGGACGCACTGAAGCTTTCTTT,CASNMEGRTEAFF
TRBJ2-1,-,-,TRBV5-1,TGCGCCAGCAGGCCGGGAGTGGGAAATGAGCAGTTCTTC,CASRPGVGNEQFF
TRBJ1-2,TRBD1,-,TRBV25-1,TGTGCCAGCAGCGACCAGGGGGCTGACTATGGCTACACCTTC,CASSDQGADYGYTF
TRBJ1-6,TRBD1,many,TRBV7-8,TGTGCCAGCAGCCCGTTTCCGGGACAGGGAAATTCACCCCTCCACTTT,CASSPFPGQGNSPLHF
TRBJ2-6,TRBD1,-,TRBV6-5,TGTGCCACCCGGACAGGCGGCTCTGGGGCCAACGTCCTGACTTTC,CATRTGGSGANVLTF
TRBJ2-3,-,-,TRBV9,TGTGCCAGCAGCGTAGTCCCAGGGAATACGCAGTATTTT,CASSVVPGNTQYF
TRBJ1-1,-,-,TRBV14,TGTGCCAGCAGCCCACAGGGACGGATTGAAGCTTTCTTT,CASSPQGRIEAFF
TRBJ1-1,-,-,TRBV4-1,TGCGCCAGCAGCCCCACGACAGAGCCCACTGAAGCTTTCTTT,CASSPTTEPTEAFF
TRBJ2-3,TRBD1,-,TRBV27,TGTGCCAGCAGTTCCTTCAACCGGCCGGGACAGGGGTCTAGCACAGATACGCAGTATTTT,CASSSFNRPGQGSSTDTQYF
TRBJ1-2,TRBD1,-,TRBV7-9,TGTGCCAGCGAGAGCGGGACAGGGGCTTTAGGCTACACCTTC,CASESGTGALGYTF
TRBJ2-7,-,-,TRBV28,TGTGCCAGCAGTACCGTCCCGGACAAATACGAGCAGTACTTC,CASSTVPDKYEQYF
TRBJ2-3,TRBD2,-,TRBV18,TGTGCCAGCTCACCCTTTCCACTTCCGGGACTAGGAGTTTTGGCAGATACGCAGTATTTT,CASSPFPLPGLGVLADTQYF
TRBJ2-1,-,-,TRBV5-8,TGTGCCATCAACCACAAGACAGTTTACAATGAGCAGTTCTTC,CAINHKTVYNEQFF
TRBJ2-2,-,-,TRBV24-1,TGTGCCACCAGTGAAGACAGGTTCCCAACCGGGGAGCTGTTTTTT,CATSEDRFPTGELFF
TRBJ2-2,TRBD2,-,TRBV19,TGTGCCAGTAGTATTCTGAGCGGGAGAGGGGAGCTGTTTTTT,CASSILSGRGELFF
TRBJ1-2,TRBD1,once,TRBV3-1/TRBV3-2,TGTGCCAGCAGCCCGGGACAGGGAGGCTACACCTTC,CASSPGQGGYTF
TRBJ2-3,TRBD2,-,TRBV18,TGTGCCAGCTCACCATTGACTAGCGGGGGAACTGAAGATACGCAGTATTTT,CASSPLTSGGTEDTQYF
TRBJ2-3,-,-,TRBV24-1,TGTGCCACCAGTGATTCGCGGGTTGAAGATACGCAGTATTTT,CATSDSRVEDTQYF
TRBJ2-2,-,-,TRBV6-5,TGTGCCAGCAGTCGAGGCACTATCTCGGTCGGGGAGCTGTTTTTT,CASSRGTISVGELFF
TRBJ2-2,TRBD2,-,TRBV19,TGTGCCAGTAGTGTACCGGGGGGAACCGGGGAGCTGTTTTTT,CASSVPGGTGELFF
TRBJ2-3,TRBD2,-,TRBV28,TGTGCCAGCAGTTTATCCCTAGCGGGAAGGACAGATACGCAGTATTTT,CASSLSLAGRTDTQYF
TRBJ2-3,TRBD1,-,TRBV2,TGTGCCAGCAGTCCCGGGACAGCCACGCAGTATTTT,CASSPGTATQYF
TRBJ2-1,TRBD2,-,TRBV18,TGTGCCAGCTCACCCCTACTCGCGGGGGGGGTTAATGAGCAGTTCTTC,CASSPLLAGGVNEQFF
TRBJ1-1,TRBD1,-,TRBV5-5,TGTGCCAGCAACACAGGGGGAAACACTGAAGCTTTCTTT,CASNTGGNTEAFF
TRBJ1-1,-,-,TRBV15,TGTGCCACCAGCAGAGGGACAGACCTCATGAACACTGAAGCTTTCTTT,CATSRGTDLMNTEAFF
TRBJ2-7,TRBD2,-,TRBV19,TGTGCCAGTAGTCGCACTAGCGGGAGTTACGAGCAGTACTTC,CASSRTSGSYEQYF
TRBJ2-3,TRBD2,-,TRBV9,TGTGCCAGCAGCGGCTCTAGCGGGGGGGGAGATACGCAGTATTTT,CASSGSSGGGDTQYF
TRBJ2-2,TRBD2,-,TRBV5-1,TGCGCCAGCAGCTTGGACCGGGGGGGCCGAACCGGGGAGCTGTTTTTT,CASSLDRGGRTGELFF